These 22 T cell receptor beta chains were sequenced from one sample in a study of spatial heterogeneity in lung cancer. TCRdb ran MiXCR on the 5' RACE reads and lists one entry per CDR3 protein. The table lists about 12,000 distinct CDR3 sequences, 5.5% to 7.5% of them singletons, with around a tenth in the top ten. Time point given: sample taken at primary tumor resection. Unsorted whole RNA of tumor, nontumor lung or frozen PBMC was sequenced. Sequenced here: normal lung tissue next to the tumor, sampled at surgery. These receptors originate from a male donor with early-stage non-small cell lung cancer.

By sample share, this clonotype is medium-sized. This beta chain is a stray read from a library made for alpha chains; its abundance is not meaningful. The chain is built from TRBV5-1 and TRBJ2-3; tentatively, D is TRBD1 or TRBD2 (7 bases each). Per the germline V gene, CDR1 is SGHRS and CDR2 is YFSETQ. The length of the CDR3 is 14 residues. V lost 4 bases and J lost 4, with 13 bases in between. CDR3 loop: CASSPGGGPDTQYF. In nucleotides, the CDR3 is TGCGCCAGCAGCCCAGGGGGGGGGCCAGATACGCAGTATTTT.

This clonotype was counted ten times or more. Within a library made for alpha chains, this beta chain is off target, and its count is uninformative. The chain carries TRBV5-1 and TRBJ2-1, with 12 bases identical to TRBD2. CDR1 and CDR2 (germline): SGHRS, YFSETQ. This CDR3 is built from 15 residues. With V trimmed by 4 bases and J by 6 bases, 5 bases remained unmatched. The CDR3 reads CASSLTSGRLNEQFF. The CDR3 nucleotides read TGCGCCAGCAGCCTCACTAGCGGGAGGCTCAATGAGCAGTTCTTC.

This clonotype was seen ten or more times. Found in a library prepared for alpha chains, this beta chain is an off-target read, and its abundance has little meaning. The chain links TRBV5-1 to TRBJ2-3, with TRBD2 matching over 9 bases. The V gene's germline CDR1 is SGHRS and CDR2 YFSETQ. This CDR3 region has 17 residues. Trimming at V came to 0 bases and at J to 5 bases, leaving 10 bases not matched to a gene. The CDR3 protein is CASSLALAGAGKDTQYF. The CDR3 DNA is TGCGCCAGCAGCTTGGCGTTAGCGGGAGCGGGAAAAGATACGCAGTATTTT.

At least ten counts were recorded for this clonotype. This beta chain is an unintended read in a library built for alpha chains; its size means little. CDR3 residues: CASAQTGLGNTEAFF. The CDR3 region has the DNA TGTGCCAGCGCCCAAACAGGGTTGGGGAACACTGAAGCTTTCTTT. This chain links TRBV12-3 or TRBV12-4 with TRBJ1-1; possible D gene TRBD1, 6 bases. This CDR3 is 15 amino acids long. The V end was cut by 8 bases, the J end by 1 base, with 17 bases between.

This clonotype occurred many times. This beta chain is off target for a library built for alpha chains, so its abundance means little. The chain combines TRBV11-2 with TRBJ1-1, with unresolved D. The length of the CDR3 is 15 residues. Germline V CDR1 and CDR2: SGHAT, FQNNGV. The V and J ends lost 1 base and 0 bases respectively, with 9 bases between them. CDR3 region: CASSLVGGMNTEAFF. DNA for the CDR3: TGTGCCAGCAGCTTAGTAGGCGGGATGAACACTGAAGCTTTCTTT.

Concerning this clonotype itself: Since the library was made to target alpha chains, this beta chain is a stray read and its abundance is not meaningful. This chain uses TRBV12-3 or TRBV12-4 with TRBJ1-1; TRBD1 matches at 8 bases. The J segment lost 5 bases and the V segment lost 8 bases, leaving 4 bases of the junction unmatched. The CDR3 length is 12 residues. The CDR3 region has the DNA TGTGCCAGCGTTACAGGGGGAACTGAAGCTTTCTTT. Translated, it gives CASVTGGTEAFF.

This clonotype occurred many times. A library made for alpha chains picked up this beta chain off target, so its size means little. This chain joins TRBV6-1 and TRBJ2-5, with D unclear. CDR1 and CDR2 (germline): MNHNS, SASEGT. The CDR3 is made up of 15 amino acids. Trimming took off 2 bases at V and 0 bases at J, with 10 bases between the two ends. CDR3 DNA: TGTGCCAGCAGTGAATACAGTCAATACCAAGAGACCCAGTACTTC. This gives the protein CASSEYSQYQETQYF.

This clonotype was seen at least ten times. This beta chain came through as a stray read in a library set up for alpha chains, and its size says little. This chain links TRBV4-1 with TRBJ1-1, with D unclear. This CDR3 has 16 amino acids. Germline V gene sequence: CDR1 MGHRA, CDR2 YSYEKL. The V end was cut by 5 bases, the J end by 3 bases, with 19 bases between. This CDR3 is CASSADKASLDTEAFF. As DNA, the CDR3 is TGCGCCAGCAGCGCCGATAAAGCGTCGTTGGACACTGAAGCTTTCTTT.

This clonotype was seen repeatedly, ten times or more. A library prepared for alpha chains yielded this beta chain as an off-target read; its size is of little meaning. The rearrangement links TRBV6-1 to TRBJ1-2; 8 bases align to TRBD1. Germline assignment: CDR1 MNHNS and CDR2 SASEGT. The CDR3 sequence is 14 residues long. The V segment lost 2 bases and the J segment 5 bases; nucleotides outside the gene matches: 4. CDR3 protein: CASSESWTGYGYTF. The CDR3 region has the DNA TGTGCCAGCAGTGAATCTTGGACAGGGTATGGCTACACCTTC.

This clonotype has a count of ten or more. Little can be read into the size of this beta chain, an off-target read in a library designed for alpha chains. The chain uses TRBV3-1 and TRBJ1-2; D ambiguous. Germline lookup yields CDR1 LGHDT and CDR2 YNNKEL (reference sequence). The CDR3 loop spans 14 amino acids. V was cut by 4 bases and J by 7 bases, with 16 bases left in between. CDR3 sequence: CASSPPGWTGGYTF. The CDR3 nucleotides read TGTGCCAGCAGCCCCCCCGGGTGGACTGGTGGCTACACCTTC.

This clonotype was seen ten or more times. In a library made to pick up alpha chains, this beta chain is a stray read with a size that means little. V is TRBV5-1 and J is TRBJ2-4; D is unresolved. Trimming cost V 1 base and J 3 bases, with 17 bases left between them. Germline V gene sequence: CDR1 SGHRS, CDR2 YFSETQ. This CDR3 spans 17 amino acids. Written as DNA, the CDR3 is TGCGCCAGCAGCTTGTTTCAAGGGCTTTTGGGCAAAAACATTCAGTACTTC. Amino acid sequence: CASSLFQGLLGKNIQYF.

Concerning this clonotype itself: Just one base apart from a much larger clone, this may be a read error. This beta chain is an off-target read within a library intended for alpha chains, so its frequency means little. The chain joins TRBV5-1 to TRBJ1-2; TRBD1 is a possible D gene (6 bases). Germline V gene lookup returns CDR1 SGHRS and CDR2 YFSETQ. Trimming removed 5 bases from V and 4 bases from J, with 12 bases in between. The CDR3 has 13 amino acids. The CDR3 coding sequence is TGCGCCAGCAGATGGGACAAGTCCTATGGCTACACCTTC. Residues: CASRWDKSYGYTF.

This clonotype was observed at least ten times. Since the library was made to target alpha chains, this beta chain is a stray read and its abundance is not meaningful. The chain uses TRBV29-1 and TRBJ1-4, with 8 bases identical to TRBD1. With V trimmed by 7 bases and J by 3 bases, 4 bases remained unmatched. The CDR3 contains 13 residues. CDR1 SQVTM and CDR2 ANQGSEA come from the germline V gene. The CDR3, as DNA: TGCAGCGGGGTGACAGGGGCTAATGAAAAACTGTTTTTT. This translates into CSGVTGANEKLFF.

This clonotype was counted ten times or more. This beta chain is an off-target read within a library intended for alpha chains, so its frequency means little. This chain joins TRBV12-3 or TRBV12-4 and TRBJ2-2; maybe TRBD1 (5 bases). V lost 5 bases and J 4 bases, leaving 17 bases between the germline ends. The CDR3 covers 16 residues. CDR3 coding DNA: TGTGCCAGCAGTCACCGACAGAACCTTCTCACCGGGGAGCTGTTTTTT. Residues: CASSHRQNLLTGELFF.

This clonotype was picked up many times. Because the library targeted alpha chains, this beta chain is an off-target read whose size means little. The V call is TRBV5-5, the J call TRBJ1-4, with D maybe TRBD1 (5 bases). CDR3 size: 18 residues. In germline, CDR1 is SGHKS, CDR2 YYEKEE (reference sequence). V lost 5 bases and J 3 bases, leaving 23 bases between the germline ends. This CDR3 is CASRPNTGTPAPNEKLFF. The DNA of the CDR3 is TGTGCCAGCAGGCCTAATACCGGGACCCCCGCTCCTAATGAAAAACTGTTTTTT.

In its sample, this clonotype ranks as medium-sized (0.01 to 0.1%). As an off-target read in a library built for alpha chains, this beta chain has a frequency of little significance. The rearrangement uses TRBV24-1 and TRBJ2-5; 14 nucleotides line up with TRBD2. Unmatched junction bases numbered 5, after V lost 10 bases and J lost 5 bases. This CDR3 spans 14 amino acids. Germline CDR1 is KGHDR and CDR2 is SFDVKD. The CDR3 DNA reads as TGTGCCACTTCGGGACTAGCGGGAGACGAGACCCAGTACTTC. This translates into CATSGLAGDETQYF.

This clonotype was detected many times. This beta chain appears as a stray read in a library generated for alpha chains; its size is not informative. This chain joins TRBV27 and TRBJ2-7; 7 nucleotides align to TRBD1. CDR3 length: 13 amino acids. Germline V gene sequence: CDR1 MNHEY, CDR2 SMNVEV (reference sequence). V shed 8 bases and J 6 bases; nucleotides not matched to a gene: 10. The CDR3 DNA follows: TGTGCCAGCCTTCGGGACAGTAGGAGCGAGCAGTACTTC. Amino acids: CASLRDSRSEQYF.

This clonotype was picked up many times. This beta chain is an unintended read in a library built for alpha chains; its size means little. The chain has TRBV5-6 and TRBJ1-4; D possibly corresponds to TRBD1 (5 bases). The CDR3 extends over 11 amino acids. With 4 bases removed from V and 10 bases from J, the gap between germline ends came to 8 bases. Germline CDR1 is SGHDT and CDR2 is YYEEEE. The DNA for the CDR3 is TGTGCCAGCAGCCAGGGACGAAAACTGTTTTTT. It translates to CASSQGRKLFF. Combining the CDR3 with reference TRBV5-6 and TRBJ1-4 gives the whole variable domain DAGVTQSPTHLIKTRGQQVTLRCSPKSGHDTVSWYQQALGQGPQFIFQYYEEEERQRGNFPDRFSGHQFPNYSSELNVNALLLGDSALYLCASSQGRKLFFGSGTQLSVL.

Comment on this clonotype: Little can be read into the size of this beta chain, an off-target read in a library designed for alpha chains. V gene TRBV5-1 combines with J gene TRBJ2-5; D gene uncertain. This CDR3 region has 14 residues. Germline V gives CDR1 SGHRS, CDR2 YFSETQ. Between the trimmed V and J ends, which lost 0 bases and 5 bases, there was a span of 11 bases. CDR3 nucleotides: TGCGCCAGCAGCTTGGCCATCGATCGGGAGACCCAGTACTTC. Its translation is CASSLAIDRETQYF.

This clonotype was recorded many times. This beta chain appears as a stray read in a library generated for alpha chains; its size is not informative. The chain has TRBV20-1 and TRBJ2-7; weak D call: TRBD2 (5 bases). The CDR3 is 12 residues long. With 6 bases removed from V and 0 bases from J, the gap between germline ends came to 9 bases. Germline V gene lookup returns CDR1 DFQATT and CDR2 SNEGSKA (reference sequence). The CDR3: CSAPGDSYEQYF. CDR3 DNA sequence: TGCAGTGCCCCCGGGGACTCCTACGAGCAGTACTTC.

This clonotype was detected ten times or more. Being off target in a library aimed at alpha chains, this beta chain has a size of little meaning. J is TRBJ2-3 and V is TRBV10-3; D gene uncertain. The ends were cut back, 5 bases at V and 3 bases at J, with 12 bases in the middle. The germline gives CDR1 ENHRY, CDR2 SYGVKD. CDR3 length equals 14 residues. The CDR3 sequence: CAISPGPGTDTQYF. In nucleotides, the CDR3 is TGTGCCATCAGTCCCGGCCCCGGGACAGATACGCAGTATTTT.

Note on this clonotype: This beta chain appears as a stray read in a library generated for alpha chains; its size is not informative. This rearrangement joins TRBV4-3 to TRBJ2-5; 8 bases are shared with TRBD2. The junction had 11 bases not matched to a gene; V was cut back by 4 bases and J by 4 bases. The germline gives CDR1 LGHNA, CDR2 YSLEER. This CDR3 spans 16 amino acids. The CDR3 DNA reads TGCGCCAGCAGCCCCTCGTGGAGCGGGAGCACAGAGACCCAGTACTTC. It encodes CASSPSWSGSTETQYF.